The rows below give T cell receptor beta chains drawn from one sample of a study of Ad26.COV2.S vaccination and SARS-CoV-2 variants. Produced via immunoSEQ multiplex PCR; TCRdb's table is partial and in-frame only. The repertoire holds over 450,000 clones, with about 89% as singletons. The material sequenced was peripheral blood, taken in a trial of Ad26.COV2.S vaccine versus placebo. These receptors came from a person aged 18 to 59 who received the Ad26.COV2.S COVID-19 vaccine or a placebo. Each CDR3 is given with its conserved first and last residue. A D gene is named only where the DNA matches it firmly. The size of a clone is reported for some rows only, either as once, few or many, or as a class for expanded clones.

V	J	D	size	CDR3	DNA
TRBV5-4	TRBJ2-3	TRBD2	once	CASSLWGLARNTDTQYF	TGTGCCAGCAGCTTGTGGGGACTAGCGCGGAATACAGATACGCAGTATTTT
TRBV9	TRBJ2-1	-	-	CASSAHLANNEQFF	TGTGCCAGCAGCGCCCATCTAGCGAACAATGAGCAGTTCTTC
TRBV5-4	TRBJ2-5	TRBD2	-	CASSLGLAGVSETQYF	TGTGCCAGCAGCTTGGGACTAGCGGGAGTGTCTGAGACCCAGTACTTC
TRBV15	TRBJ2-7	-	-	CATSSLERDYEQYF	TGTGCCACCAGCAGTTTAGAGAGAGACTACGAGCAGTACTTC
TRBV10-1	TRBJ2-7	-	-	CASSRTGSEQYF	TGCGCCAGCAGTAGAACAGGGTCCGAGCAGTACTTC
TRBV6-5	TRBJ1-2	-	-	CASVGQGNYGYTF	TGTGCCAGCGTTGGGCAGGGCAACTATGGCTACACCTTC
TRBV14	TRBJ1-2	-	-	CASSPELHGYGYTF	TGTGCCAGCAGCCCCGAGCTACATGGCTATGGCTACACCTTC
TRBV6-2/TRBV6-3	TRBJ2-7	TRBD1	-	CASSYPGSGTGEYF	TGTGCCAGCAGTTACCCCGGTTCTGGGACAGGGGAGTACTTC
TRBV19	TRBJ1-5	-	-	CASSSGLYQPQHF	TGTGCCAGTAGTTCAGGGTTGTATCAGCCCCAGCATTTT
TRBV12-3/TRBV12-4	TRBJ2-1	TRBD2	-	CASSFGTSIEQFF	TGTGCCAGCAGTTTCGGGACTAGTATTGAGCAGTTCTTC
TRBV12-3/TRBV12-4	TRBJ1-2	TRBD1	-	CASSNRGGSGYTF	TGTGCCAGCAGTAACAGGGGAGGAAGCGGCTACACCTTC
TRBV28	TRBJ2-6	-	-	CASSTPGAGSGANVLTF	TGTGCCAGCAGTACACCCGGGGCAGGGTCTGGGGCCAACGTCCTGACTTTC
TRBV19	TRBJ2-5	TRBD2	-	CASKRLSGGSAETQYF	TGTGCCAGTAAAAGGCTCAGCGGGGGGTCGGCGGAGACCCAGTACTTC
TRBV29-1	TRBJ1-1	-	-	CSVAGLNTEAFF	TGCAGCGTGGCAGGGTTGAACACTGAAGCTTTCTTT
TRBV3-1/TRBV3-2	TRBJ2-5	-	-	CASSQVEKETQYF	TGTGCCAGCAGCCAAGTTGAAAAAGAGACCCAGTACTTC
TRBV30	TRBJ2-1	-	once	CAWSVSGIGEQFF	TGTGCCTGGAGTGTTTCAGGGATCGGTGAGCAGTTCTTC
TRBV27	TRBJ1-2	TRBD1	once	CASSSWGTGDGYTF	TGTGCCAGCAGTTCCTGGGGGACAGGGGATGGCTACACCTTC
TRBV7-2	TRBJ1-3	TRBD1	once	CASSPQGTSSGNTIYF	TGTGCCAGCAGCCCACAGGGGACAAGCTCTGGAAACACCATATATTTT
TRBV5-1	TRBJ1-5	TRBD1	-	CASSLAGDRGQPQHF	TGCGCCAGCAGCTTGGCCGGGGACAGGGGCCAGCCCCAGCATTTT
TRBV6-2/TRBV6-3	TRBJ2-2	-	-	CASSYKRRDTGELFF	TGTGCCAGCAGTTACAAAAGGAGAGACACCGGGGAGCTGTTTTTT
TRBV6-5	TRBJ1-4	-	once	CASSYSWRGADEKLFF	TGTGCCAGCAGTTACTCTTGGCGGGGGGCGGATGAAAAACTGTTTTTT
TRBV19	TRBJ2-5	TRBD2	-	CASSIRLAGVETQYF	TGTGCCAGTAGTATACGGCTAGCGGGAGTAGAGACCCAGTACTTC
TRBV29-1	TRBJ1-1	-	-	CSVVRQANTEAFF	TGCAGCGTTGTTAGACAGGCGAACACTGAAGCTTTCTTT
TRBV6-4	TRBJ2-1	-	-	CASSDNPGNEQFF	TGTGCCAGCAGTGACAATCCCGGGAATGAGCAGTTCTTC
TRBV2	TRBJ2-1	-	-	CASSELGRSGQYNEQFF	TGTGCCAGCAGTGAGTTGGGGCGAAGCGGACAATACAATGAGCAGTTCTTC
TRBV5-5	TRBJ1-3	TRBD1	-	CASSPRTGAGNTIYF	TGTGCCAGCAGCCCACGGACAGGTGCCGGAAACACCATATATTTT
TRBV25-1	TRBJ2-1	-	once	CASSEYPAWAEQFF	TGTGCCAGCAGTGAATACCCCGCGTGGGCTGAGCAGTTCTTC
TRBV6-5	TRBJ2-5	TRBD1	-	CASSKGQGRETQYF	TGTGCCAGCAGTAAGGGACAGGGGAGAGAGACCCAGTACTTC
TRBV28	TRBJ2-7	-	few	CASTTGGQEQYF	TGTGCCAGCACCACAGGAGGACAGGAGCAGTACTTC
TRBV9	TRBJ2-3	-	-	CASSDKQGIGVPDTQYF	TGTGCCAGCAGCGACAAACAGGGAATCGGAGTACCAGATACGCAGTATTTT
TRBV20-1	TRBJ2-7	-	-	CSASDPAGEYEQYF	TGCAGTGCTAGTGACCCAGCGGGCGAGTACGAGCAGTACTTC
TRBV3-1/TRBV3-2	TRBJ1-1	-	-	CASSHGGGTSLNTEAFF	TGTGCCAGCAGCCACGGGGGGGGAACCAGTTTAAACACTGAAGCTTTCTTT
TRBV7-9	TRBJ2-7	-	once	CASSLFLRSSSYEQYF	TGTGCCAGCAGCCTATTTCTGCGGTCGAGCTCCTACGAGCAGTACTTC
TRBV18	TRBJ1-2	TRBD1	-	CASSPDRADYGYTF	TGTGCCAGCTCTCCGGACAGGGCCGACTATGGCTACACCTTC
TRBV19	TRBJ1-2	-	-	CASTNAGRNYGYTF	TGTGCCAGTACTAACGCCGGGAGAAACTATGGCTACACCTTC
TRBV11-2	TRBJ2-5	-	-	CASSPATSQETQYF	TGTGCCAGCAGCCCGGCCACCTCCCAAGAGACCCAGTACTTC
TRBV4-1	TRBJ2-2	TRBD2	-	CASSQGGSGGPNTGELFF	TGCGCCAGCAGCCAAGGGGGTAGCGGGGGGCCGAACACCGGGGAGCTGTTTTTT
TRBV18	TRBJ1-3	-	-	CASSPQDSSGNTIYF	TGTGCCAGCTCACCCCAGGACAGCTCTGGAAACACCATATATTTT
TRBV6-5	TRBJ2-5	TRBD1	-	CASSFRLTGLEKTQYF	TGTGCCAGCAGTTTCCGCCTGACAGGGTTGGAGAAGACCCAGTACTTC
TRBV11-2	TRBJ1-5	-	few	CASSLVRGLSNQPQHF	TGTGCCAGCAGCTTAGTGAGGGGTCTGAGCAATCAGCCCCAGCATTTT
TRBV5-8	TRBJ1-1	-	-	CASSFAQIWVNTEAFF	TGTGCCAGCAGCTTCGCGCAAATTTGGGTGAACACTGAAGCTTTCTTT
TRBV4-2	TRBJ2-1	TRBD2	-	CASSQGLAGYEQFF	TGTGCCAGCAGCCAAGGTCTAGCGGGATATGAGCAGTTCTTC
TRBV30	TRBJ1-4	-	-	CAWKWQGGEKLFF	TGTGCCTGGAAGTGGCAGGGAGGCGAAAAACTGTTTTTT
TRBV7-6	TRBJ1-5	TRBD1	-	CASSDRTGGSPQHF	TGTGCCAGCAGCGACCGGACAGGGGGCTCGCCCCAGCATTTT
TRBV18	TRBJ2-7	-	once	CASSPGQLWAYEQYF	TGTGCCAGCTCACCTGGACAGCTTTGGGCCTACGAGCAGTACTTC
TRBV7-9	TRBJ2-2	-	-	CASSLGGAPNTGELFF	TGTGCCAGCAGCTTAGGGGGGGCGCCGAACACCGGGGAGCTGTTTTTT
TRBV6-6	TRBJ2-1	-	-	CASAHAGEQFF	TGTGCCAGCGCCCACGCGGGTGAGCAGTTCTTC
TRBV7-9	TRBJ2-3	-	-	CASSLLGTDTQYF	TGTGCCAGCAGCTTACTCGGCACAGATACGCAGTATTTT
TRBV4-3	TRBJ2-1	TRBD2	-	CASSQTTSRSFNEQFF	TGCGCCAGCAGCCAGACGACTAGCAGGTCCTTTAATGAGCAGTTCTTC
TRBV5-6	TRBJ1-2	-	-	CASSLRRLQFPNYGYTF	TGTGCCAGCAGCTTGCGACGGCTACAATTTCCTAACTATGGCTACACCTTC
TRBV21-1	TRBJ2-3	-	-	CASSPGLGSTDTQYF	TGTGCCAGCAGCCCTGGACTAGGTAGCACAGATACGCAGTATTTT
TRBV2	TRBJ1-6	TRBD1	-	CASSGTGGHNSPLHF	TGTGCCAGCAGTGGAACAGGGGGCCATAATTCACCCCTCCACTTT
TRBV4-1	TRBJ2-7	TRBD1	-	CASSHGTASYEQYF	TGCGCCAGCAGCCACGGGACAGCCTCCTACGAGCAGTACTTC
TRBV7-9	TRBJ2-7	-	few	CASRLDRASYEQYF	TGTGCCAGCAGACTGGACAGAGCGAGCTACGAGCAGTACTTC